Each of the 13 T cell receptor beta chains below was sequenced from the same sample in a study of spatial heterogeneity in lung cancer. Noted time point: blood at routine non-recurrence follow-up after resection. TCRs were sequenced from unsorted whole RNA of tumor, nontumor lung or PBMC. TCRdb processed the 5' RACE reads anew with MiXCR; each CDR3 protein has one entry. The sample yields about 120,000 distinct CDR3 sequences, 10% to 15% seen once. The specimen comprised PBMCs, sampled at follow-up. These receptor sequences come from a male donor with early-stage non-small cell lung cancer.

The chain is built from TRBV9 and TRBJ2-7, with 8 bases that match TRBD2. Germline CDR1 reads SGDLS; CDR2 reads YYNGEE. V shed 1 base, J shed 5 bases, and the junction held 8 bases outside the gene matches. This CDR3 has 15 amino acids. The CDR3 spells CASSVYGTRTDEQYF. CDR3 bases: TGTGCCAGCAGCGTATACGGGACTAGGACCGACGAGCAGTACTTC.

The chain is built from TRBV5-1 and TRBJ2-5; the D gene is possibly TRBD1 (6 bases). This CDR3 is 14 amino acids long. CDR1 and CDR2 (germline): SGHRS, YFSETQ. The V end was cut by 2 bases, the J end by 2 bases, with 10 bases between. CDR3 DNA: TGCGCCAGCAGCTTCGGGACAACACAAGAGACCCAGTACTTC. This translates into CASSFGTTQETQYF.

In this sample, this clonotype turned up many times. The chain couples TRBV27 to TRBJ1-1; possible D gene TRBD1, 6 bases. In germline, CDR1 is MNHEY, CDR2 SMNVEV (reference sequence). With 4 bases removed from V and 5 bases from J, the gap between germline ends came to 20 bases. CDR3 length: 16 amino acids. CDR3 nucleotides: TGTGCCAGCAGTTCCTCCGGCGGCAGGGGTAGAACTGAAGCTTTCTTT. It is translated as CASSSSGGRGRTEAFF.

This clonotype has a count of ten or more. This chain links TRBV29-1 with TRBJ2-7; TRBD1 is a possible D gene (7 bases). Germline CDR1 SQVTM, CDR2 ANQGSEA. CDR3 length: 13 residues. The ends were cut back, 2 bases at V and 4 bases at J, with 12 bases in the middle. CDR3 sequence: CSVELQGGYEQYF. In DNA form, the CDR3 reads TGCAGCGTTGAACTCCAGGGGGGTTACGAGCAGTACTTC.

This clonotype was seen ten or more times. This chain uses TRBV4-1 with TRBJ2-1; 7 bases are a match to TRBD1. The V gene end was trimmed by 4 bases and the J gene end by 8 bases; junction bases not matched to a gene: 8. The CDR3 runs 14 residues. Germline lookup yields CDR1 MGHRA and CDR2 YSYEKL. This CDR3 is CASSPGGVTYEQFF. In DNA form, the CDR3 reads TGCGCCAGCAGCCCAGGGGGAGTGACCTATGAGCAGTTCTTC.

The V gene is TRBV20-1, the J gene TRBJ2-4; 7 bases line up with TRBD2. The CDR3 is 16 amino acids. V trimming: 1 base; J trimming: 0 bases; junction bases outside the gene matches: 6. The germline gives CDR1 DFQATT, CDR2 SNEGSKA (reference sequence). CDR3 in amino acids: CSARGGGGVAKNIQYF. The DNA of the CDR3 is TGCAGTGCTAGAGGCGGCGGGGGAGTAGCCAAAAACATTCAGTACTTC.

The rearrangement uses TRBV5-5 and TRBJ2-3, with 9 nucleotides matching TRBD2. Germline CDR1 and CDR2: SGHKS and YYEKEE (reference sequence). The J segment lost 3 bases and the V segment lost 1 base, leaving 9 bases of the junction unmatched. The CDR3 length is 17 residues. The CDR3 coding sequence is TGTGCCAGCAGCTTGAGGATTGGAGCGGGGGGAACAGATACGCAGTATTTT. Protein: CASSLRIGAGGTDTQYF.

The chain has TRBV2 and TRBJ2-3; D ambiguous. Trimming stripped 5 bases from V and 6 bases from J, with 3 bases between. The CDR3 length is 10 residues. CDR1 and CDR2 (germline): SNHLY, FYNNEI. The CDR3, as DNA: TGTGCCAGCAGTCTGGATACGCAGTATTTT. Translation: CASSLDTQYF.

This clonotype occurred a few times. This chain links TRBV5-5 with TRBJ1-5; D is undetermined. CDR3 length equals 13 residues. V was cut by 4 bases and J by 10 bases, with 15 bases left in between. Looked up from germline, CDR1 is SGHKS and CDR2 is YYEKEE (reference sequence). CDR3 residues: CASSPLSGNPQHF. The DNA for the CDR3 is TGTGCCAGCAGCCCCCTAAGTGGGAACCCCCAGCATTTT.

This clonotype has only a few counts. This rearrangement joins TRBV6-1 to TRBJ1-6, with 7 bases lining up with TRBD1. The CDR3 is 13 amino acids. Germline V gives CDR1 MNHNS, CDR2 SASEGT. J gave up 7 bases and V 7 bases, and 4 bases lay outside the gene matches. CDR3 region: CASTGTANSPLHF. The CDR3, as DNA: TGTGCCAGCACCGGGACAGCGAATTCACCCCTCCACTTT.

At least ten counts were recorded for this clonotype. The genes are TRBV4-1 and TRBJ2-1, with D perhaps TRBD2 (5 bases). The CDR3 has 13 amino acids. From germline, CDR1 is MGHRA and CDR2 YSYEKL. Trimming took off 2 bases at V and 6 bases at J, with 8 bases between the two ends. The CDR3 protein is CASSQTSGNEQFF. The CDR3 bases are TGCGCCAGCAGCCAAACTAGTGGCAATGAGCAGTTCTTC.

A few counts support this clonotype. The CDR3, as DNA: TGTGCCAGCAGTTTTCCGGGGGCATTCGCCAAAAACATTCAGTACTTC. Translated, it gives CASSFPGAFAKNIQYF. This chain links TRBV12-3 or TRBV12-4 with TRBJ2-4; the D call may be TRBD1 or TRBD2 (6 bases each). V lost 3 bases, J lost 1 base, and 13 bases lay in between. The CDR3 sequence is 16 residues long.

This clonotype was recorded a few times. The chain links TRBV7-2 to TRBJ1-5; D remains ambiguous. The germline V gene has CDR1 SGHTA and CDR2 FQGNSA. The V end lost 1 base, the J end lost 2 bases, and 9 bases lay between the germline ends. CDR3 length: 15 amino acids. CDR3 bases: TGTGCCAGCAGCTTAGGAGGCAGCCGCAATCAGCCCCAGCATTTT. It encodes CASSLGGSRNQPQHF.